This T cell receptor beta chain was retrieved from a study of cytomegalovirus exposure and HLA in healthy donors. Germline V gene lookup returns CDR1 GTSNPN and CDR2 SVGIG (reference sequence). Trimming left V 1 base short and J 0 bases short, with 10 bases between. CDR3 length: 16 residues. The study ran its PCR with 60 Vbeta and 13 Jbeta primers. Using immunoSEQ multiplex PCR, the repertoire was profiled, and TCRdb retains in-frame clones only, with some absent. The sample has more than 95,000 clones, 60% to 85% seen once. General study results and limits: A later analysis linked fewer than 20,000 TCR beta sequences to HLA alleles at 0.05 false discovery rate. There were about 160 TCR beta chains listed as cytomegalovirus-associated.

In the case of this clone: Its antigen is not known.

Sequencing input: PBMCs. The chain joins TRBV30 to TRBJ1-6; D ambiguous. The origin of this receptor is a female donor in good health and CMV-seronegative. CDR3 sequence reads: CAWSGFSSSYNSPLHF. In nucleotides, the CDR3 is TGTGCCTGGAGTGGTTTCTCCAGCTCCTATAATTCACCCCTCCACTTT.